This TCR beta chain was identified during a study of T cells of healthy individuals. TCRdb re-called the 5' RACE reads through MiXCR, storing one row per CDR3 protein. The sample lists around 98,000 distinct CDR3 sequences, under 20% seen once, with about 6% in the top ten. The sample holds a few counts of this clonotype. CDR3 length equals 17 residues. V lost 4 bases and J lost 1, with 17 bases in between. The clonotype was recovered from a human donor in good health. V and J are TRBV12-3 or TRBV12-4 and TRBJ1-5; D perhaps matches TRBD1 (5 bases). DNA of the CDR3: TGTGCCAGCAGTTCCGGGACCGGGGGAGAGAGCAATCAGCCCCAGCATTTT. Its protein is CASSSGTGGESNQPQHF.